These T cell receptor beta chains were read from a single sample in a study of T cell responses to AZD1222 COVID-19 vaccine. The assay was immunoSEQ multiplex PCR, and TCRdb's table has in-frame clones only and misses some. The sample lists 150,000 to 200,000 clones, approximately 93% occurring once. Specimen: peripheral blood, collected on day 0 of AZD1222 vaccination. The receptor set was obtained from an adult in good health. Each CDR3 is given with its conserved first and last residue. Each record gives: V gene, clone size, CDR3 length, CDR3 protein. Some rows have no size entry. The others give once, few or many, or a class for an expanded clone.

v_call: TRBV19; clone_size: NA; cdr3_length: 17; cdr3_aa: CASSGGQVRRSYNEQFF
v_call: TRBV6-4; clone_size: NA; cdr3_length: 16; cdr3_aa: CASSKILGTSTDTQYF
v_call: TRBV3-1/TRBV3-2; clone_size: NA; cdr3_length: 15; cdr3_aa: CASSQGILAGGEQFF
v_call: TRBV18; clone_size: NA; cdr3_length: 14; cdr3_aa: CASSPGPKNYGYTF
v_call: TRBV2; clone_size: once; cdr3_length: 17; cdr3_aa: CASSYESTRSSYNEQFF
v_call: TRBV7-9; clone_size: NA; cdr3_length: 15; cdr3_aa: CASSSAQGAAGELFF
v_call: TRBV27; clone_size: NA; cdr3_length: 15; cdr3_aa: CASSTGGARTDTQYF
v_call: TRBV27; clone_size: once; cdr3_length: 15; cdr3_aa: CASSLWGRQTYEQYF
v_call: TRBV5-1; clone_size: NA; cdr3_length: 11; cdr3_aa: CASSDYSGYTF
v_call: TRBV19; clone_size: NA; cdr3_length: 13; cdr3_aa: CASSIERSGEQYF
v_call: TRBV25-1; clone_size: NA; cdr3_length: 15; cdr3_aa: CASSAEGSGYYGYTF
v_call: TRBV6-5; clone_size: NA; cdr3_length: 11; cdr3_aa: CASRGRREQYF
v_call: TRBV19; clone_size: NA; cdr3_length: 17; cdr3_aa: CASRLGQPGRGNQPQHF
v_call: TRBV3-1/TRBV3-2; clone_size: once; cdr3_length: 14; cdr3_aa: CASSQGVQGYGYTF
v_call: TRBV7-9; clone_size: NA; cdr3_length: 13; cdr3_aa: CASRTGAKETQYF
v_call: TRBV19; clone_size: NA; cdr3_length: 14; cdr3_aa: CASTWTGRHYGYTF
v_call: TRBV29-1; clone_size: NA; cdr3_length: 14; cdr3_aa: CSVRIGQGDTEAFF
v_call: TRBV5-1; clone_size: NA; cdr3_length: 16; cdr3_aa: CASSLGVAANTGELFF
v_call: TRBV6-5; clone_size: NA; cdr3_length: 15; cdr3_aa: CASSAGFRSNQPQHF
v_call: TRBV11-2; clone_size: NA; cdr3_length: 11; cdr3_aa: CASSRDEKLFF
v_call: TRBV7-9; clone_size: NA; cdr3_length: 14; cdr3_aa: CASSLEQKRSPLHF
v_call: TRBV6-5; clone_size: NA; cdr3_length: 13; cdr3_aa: CASRVDSGNTIYF
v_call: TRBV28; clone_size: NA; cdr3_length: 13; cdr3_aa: CASRPQGTETQYF
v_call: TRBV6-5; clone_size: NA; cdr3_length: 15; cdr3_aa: CASSLREGTNTEAFF
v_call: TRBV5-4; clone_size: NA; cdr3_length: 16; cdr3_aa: CASSPGTSGGGETQYF
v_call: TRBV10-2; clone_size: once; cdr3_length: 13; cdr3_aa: CASGGGLNTEAFF
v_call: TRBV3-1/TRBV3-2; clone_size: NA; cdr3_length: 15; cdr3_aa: CASTQRWGLNTEAFF
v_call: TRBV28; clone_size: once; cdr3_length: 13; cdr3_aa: CASSLDSSYEQYF
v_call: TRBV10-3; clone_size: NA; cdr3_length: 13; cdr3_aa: CAISAWGDYEQYF
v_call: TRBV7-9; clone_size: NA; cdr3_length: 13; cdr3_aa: CASTQGGNEKLFF
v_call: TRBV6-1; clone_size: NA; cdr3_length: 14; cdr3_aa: CASSESHWNTEAFF
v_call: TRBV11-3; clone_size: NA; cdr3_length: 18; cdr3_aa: CASSPRTGGLKINQPQHF
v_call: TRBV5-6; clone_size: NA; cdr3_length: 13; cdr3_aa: CASSPELNTEAFF
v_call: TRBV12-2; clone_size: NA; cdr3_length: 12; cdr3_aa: CASRKRLECQFF
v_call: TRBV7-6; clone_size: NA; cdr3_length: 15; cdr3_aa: CASSWWRRGSGTQYF
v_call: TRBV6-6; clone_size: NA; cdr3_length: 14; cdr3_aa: CASSSEGRSYGYTF
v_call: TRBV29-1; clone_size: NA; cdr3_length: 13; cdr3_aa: CSVGRQGADGYTF
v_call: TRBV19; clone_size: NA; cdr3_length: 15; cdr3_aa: CASSDEGTARYGYTF
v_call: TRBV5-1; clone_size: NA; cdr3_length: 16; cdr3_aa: CASSPQRGRNTGELFF
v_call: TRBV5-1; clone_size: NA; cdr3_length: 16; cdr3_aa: CASSLSRGRSNTEAFF
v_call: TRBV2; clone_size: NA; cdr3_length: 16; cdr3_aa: CASSDAGFRVDTEAFF
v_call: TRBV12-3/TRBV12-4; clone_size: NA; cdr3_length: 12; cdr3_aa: CASQVGDTEAFF